This T cell receptor (beta chain) was obtained from a study of CXCR3-negative and CXCR3-positive naive CD8 T cells. Each TRB cDNA library was prepared by 5' RACE (with UMI labels). TCRdb re-called the 5' RACE reads and gives one entry per CDR3 protein, without DNA. This sample lists around 150,000 distinct CDR3 sequences; its ten largest clones have about 0.37%. General study findings and limits: Comparison of naive subsets found surface CD5 to be comparable, and TCR strength was inferred on the basis of TRB CDR3 properties. The TRBV-TRBJ usage of naive CXCR3-negative and CXCR3-positive cells was similar, but that of memory cells differed. Upon cryopreservation, CXCR3 expression partially decreased, and most assays used fresh PBMCs. Comparably high diversity marked both naive subsets, whereas memory CD8+ cells had much lower diversity. Hydrophobicity of TRB CDR3s was greater in CXCR3-positive naive cells than in CXCR3-negative naive cells.

Per the germline V gene, CDR1 is MNHEY and CDR2 is SMNVEV (reference sequence). The CDR3 runs to 15 residues. Comments on this clonotype: Its matching antigen is unknown.

The J gene is TRBJ2-7, the V gene TRBV27; the D call of TRBD1 rests on TCRdb alone, since no DNA is present to check it. Sequenced input: naive CXCR3+ CD8+ T cells from blood. Subset reported: CD45RO-CCR7+CD27+CD95- naive CD8+ T cells expressing CXCR3 (TNR3+). This receptor was identified in a human donor in good health. Some clones in this sample may be carry-over from other donors' samples. CDR3 protein: CASSLVRQGVNEQYF.